This is a list of T cell receptor beta chains from one sample in a study of T cells in Graves' hyperthyroidism and ophthalmopathy. TCRdb processed the multiplex PCR reads anew with MiXCR; each CDR3 protein has one entry. This table holds hundreds of thousands of distinct CDR3 sequences, more than 14% found once. The specimen was blood. The receptor source for this set is a woman between 45 and 65 years old with Graves' ophthalmopathy. The CDR3 runs from the conserved cysteine through the conserved F or W. D genes are given only for firm matches. Not every row has a clone size; where given, it reads once, few, many or a size class.

>.|many|TRBJ1-2|TRBV6-5
CASSYGAGIYGYTF
TGTGCCAGCAGTTACGGAGCAGGGATCTATGGCTACACCTTC
>.|few|TRBJ2-7|TRBV5-1
CASSPTTRLPEQYF
TGCGCCAGCAGCCCTACCACTAGACTACCAGAGCAGTACTTC
>TRBD1|.|TRBJ1-4|TRBV27
CASSTHDRVRNEKLFF
TGTGCCAGCAGTACTCACGACAGGGTTAGGAATGAAAAACTGTTTTTT
>.|.|TRBJ2-7|TRBV5-6
CASSLIGGLGSYEQYF
TGTGCCAGCAGCTTGATCGGGGGGCTAGGGTCCTACGAGCAGTACTTC
>TRBD2|.|TRBJ2-3|TRBV11-2
CASSLETSGNGADTQYF
TGTGCCAGCAGCTTAGAGACTAGCGGGAACGGCGCAGATACGCAGTATTTT
>TRBD1|many|TRBJ1-2|TRBV28
CASSPVWTGSPRDYTF
TGTGCCAGCAGTCCGGTATGGACAGGATCACCTAGAGACTACACCTTC
>.|many|TRBJ1-1|TRBV7-8
CASTRGANTEAFF
TGTGCCAGCACGCGGGGAGCGAACACTGAAGCTTTCTTT
>TRBD2|many|TRBJ2-1|TRBV7-3
CASSTTLSGTGNEQFF
TGTGCCAGCAGCACCACCCTTAGCGGGACTGGAAATGAGCAGTTCTTC
>.|many|TRBJ2-7|TRBV28
CASSLKNKEVSYEQYF
TGTGCCAGCAGTTTGAAAAACAAGGAGGTCTCCTACGAGCAGTACTTC
>TRBD1|many|TRBJ2-2|TRBV11-3
CASRHDRGTANTGELFF
TGTGCCAGCAGACACGACAGGGGGACAGCGAACACCGGGGAGCTGTTTTTT
>TRBD2|many|TRBJ2-7|TRBV27
CASSASGFGLAGGTAYEQYF
TGTGCCAGCAGTGCATCCGGGTTTGGGCTAGCGGGAGGCACAGCCTACGAGCAGTACTTC
>TRBD2|many|TRBJ2-1|TRBV27
CASSLLALAGYNEQFF
TGTGCCAGCAGTTTACTCGCACTAGCGGGATACAATGAGCAGTTCTTC
>.|.|TRBJ2-2|TRBV4-3
CASSQLRGDTGELFF
TGCGCCAGCAGCCAACTTAGGGGCGACACCGGGGAGCTGTTTTTT
>TRBD1|many|TRBJ2-1|TRBV7-2
CASSPGTALEDNEQFF
TGTGCCAGCAGCCCCGGGACAGCCTTGGAGGACAATGAGCAGTTCTTC
>.|many|TRBJ1-1|TRBV7-2
CASSLNIGATEAFF
TGTGCCAGCAGCTTAAACATCGGGGCCACTGAAGCTTTCTTT
>.|.|TRBJ2-7|TRBV7-9
CASSAVPGASNYEQYF
TGTGCCAGCAGCGCCGTTCCAGGGGCTTCTAACTACGAGCAGTACTTC
>TRBD1|many|TRBJ2-1|TRBV20-1
CSARGRDRPYNEQFF
TGCAGTGCTAGAGGCCGGGACAGGCCCTACAATGAGCAGTTCTTC
>TRBD1|many|TRBJ2-5|TRBV7-8
CASSSSRDRGRETQYF
TGTGCCAGCAGCTCTAGTCGGGACAGGGGAAGAGAGACCCAGTACTTC